This T cell receptor (beta chain) is drawn from a study of tumor-infiltrating lymphocytes in primary liver carcinoma. Making TCR beta cDNA involved approximately 0.5 ug total RNA and a constant-region primer. What produced the TCR beta libraries was three nested multiplex PCR rounds using slightly modified ARM-PCR. Both of the initial two PCR rounds ran for around 9 cycles and employed TRBV1-TRBV30 forward primers alongside a C-beta reverse primer. TCRdb analysed the multiplex PCR reads with MiXCR anew, one entry per CDR3 protein. The repertoire includes about 92,000 distinct CDR3 sequences, around 68% of them detected once, and roughly 27% sits in the top ten. Starting material for RNA and DNA co-extraction consisted of about 20-30 mg of unsorted bulk tissue. Germline values: CDR1 SGHAT, CDR2 FQNNGV. The CDR3 has 13 amino acids. Trimming took 5 bases from V and 10 from J, leaving 16 bases between them.

This clonotype was seen once. The conserved final phenylalanine or tryptophan is absent from the CDR3, which likely points to a read error. This receptor was identified in a man aged 40-49 years with primary liver carcinoma and hepatitis B virus infection. The sequenced sample was tumor-adjacent normal liver tissue. The J gene is TRBJ2-3, the V gene TRBV11-2, with D maybe TRBD2 (5 bases). In DNA form, the CDR3 reads TGTGCCAGCAGCCCGCTAGCATACGATGCGCAGTATCTT. This codes for CASSPLAYDAQYL.